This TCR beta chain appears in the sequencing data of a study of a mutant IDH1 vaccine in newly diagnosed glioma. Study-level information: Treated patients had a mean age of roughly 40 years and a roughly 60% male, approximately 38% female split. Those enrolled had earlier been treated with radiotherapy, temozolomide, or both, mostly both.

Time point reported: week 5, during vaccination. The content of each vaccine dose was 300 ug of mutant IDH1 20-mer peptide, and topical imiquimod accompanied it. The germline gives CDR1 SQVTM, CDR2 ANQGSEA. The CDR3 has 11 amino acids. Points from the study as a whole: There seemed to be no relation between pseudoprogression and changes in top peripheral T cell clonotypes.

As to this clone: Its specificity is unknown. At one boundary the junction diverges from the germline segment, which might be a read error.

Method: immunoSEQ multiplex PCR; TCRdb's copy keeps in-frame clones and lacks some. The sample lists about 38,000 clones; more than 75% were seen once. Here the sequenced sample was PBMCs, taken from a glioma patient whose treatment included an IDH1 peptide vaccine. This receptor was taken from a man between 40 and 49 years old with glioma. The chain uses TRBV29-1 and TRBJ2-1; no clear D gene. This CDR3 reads CSAEAYNEQFF. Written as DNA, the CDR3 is TGCAGCGCTGAAGCTTACAATGAGCAGTTCTTC.